Included here is one TCR beta chain sequence, with context. Its target is unknown. This entry is derived from a study of Ad26.COV2.S vaccination and SARS-CoV-2 variants. Study summary: Recipients of Ad26.COV2.S got it intramuscularly, once or twice 56 days apart.

Documented treatment: roughly 19 received Ad26.COV2.S at low or high dose, single or two shots; 5 received placebo; per-sample allocation not given. Day 63 after the first injection of vaccine or placebo was the sampling time. Donor was an adult aged 18-55 years in Boston. The CDR3 has 17 residues. The V and J ends lost 0 bases and 4 bases, in that order; junction bases with no gene match: 7. Germline V gene sequence: CDR1 LGHDT, CDR2 YNNKEL (reference sequence). Study outcomes and limitations: It is possible that the TCR breadth and depth analyses underestimated the total T cell responses. Those who received vaccine or placebo ended up with similar non-spike TCR breadth.

Method: immunoSEQ multiplex PCR; TCRdb's copy keeps in-frame clones and lacks some. The sample lists approximately 420,000 clones, about 85% occurring once. The sequence came from a person between 18 and 59 years old who received the Ad26.COV2.S COVID-19 vaccine or a placebo. The chain employs TRBV3-1 (or the pseudogene TRBV3-2) and TRBJ2-1; 9 bases are shared with TRBD2. The input for sequencing was peripheral blood, taken in a trial of Ad26.COV2.S vaccine versus placebo. In DNA form, the CDR3 reads TGTGCCAGCAGCCAAGAAAGGCTAGCGGGGCAGTACAATGAGCAGTTCTTC. Protein sequence: CASSQERLAGQYNEQFF.